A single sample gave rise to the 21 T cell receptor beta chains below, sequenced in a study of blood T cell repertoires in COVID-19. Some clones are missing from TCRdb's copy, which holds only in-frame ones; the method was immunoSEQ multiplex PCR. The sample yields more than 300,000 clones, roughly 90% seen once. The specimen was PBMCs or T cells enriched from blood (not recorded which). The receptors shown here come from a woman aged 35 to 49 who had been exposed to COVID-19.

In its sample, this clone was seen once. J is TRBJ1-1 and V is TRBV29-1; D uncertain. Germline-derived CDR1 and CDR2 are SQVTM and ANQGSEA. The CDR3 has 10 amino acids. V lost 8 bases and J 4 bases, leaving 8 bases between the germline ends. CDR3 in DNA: TGCAGCTTTCGGGGCACTGAAGCTTTCTTT. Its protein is CSFRGTEAFF.

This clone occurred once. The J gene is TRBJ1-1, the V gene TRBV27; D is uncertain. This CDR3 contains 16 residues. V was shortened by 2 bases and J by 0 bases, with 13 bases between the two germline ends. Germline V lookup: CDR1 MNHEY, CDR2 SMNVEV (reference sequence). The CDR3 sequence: CASSLDGGLMNTEAFF. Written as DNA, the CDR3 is TGTGCCAGCAGTTTAGACGGCGGTTTAATGAACACTGAAGCTTTCTTT.

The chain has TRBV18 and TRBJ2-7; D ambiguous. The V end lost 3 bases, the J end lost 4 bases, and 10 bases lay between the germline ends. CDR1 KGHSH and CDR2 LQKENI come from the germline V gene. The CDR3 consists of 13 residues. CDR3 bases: TGTGCCAGCTCACCTTCCCACCGGTACGAGCAGTACTTC. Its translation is CASSPSHRYEQYF.

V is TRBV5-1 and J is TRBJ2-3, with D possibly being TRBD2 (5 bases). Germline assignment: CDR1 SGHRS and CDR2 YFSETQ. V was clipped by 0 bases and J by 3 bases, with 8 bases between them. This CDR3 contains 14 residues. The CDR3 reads CASSLGKRTDTQYF. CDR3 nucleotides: TGCGCCAGCAGCTTGGGGAAGCGGACAGATACGCAGTATTTT.

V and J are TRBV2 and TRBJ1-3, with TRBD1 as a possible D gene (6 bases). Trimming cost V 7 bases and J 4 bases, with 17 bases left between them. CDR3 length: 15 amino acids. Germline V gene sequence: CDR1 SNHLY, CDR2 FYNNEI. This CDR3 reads CASTGRGGTGNTIYF. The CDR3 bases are TGTGCCAGCACCGGAAGGGGGGGAACAGGAAACACCATATATTTT.

The CDR3 DNA reads as TGTGCCAGCAGCCAAGCGGGGGGGCCCTGGAATGAGCAGTTCTTC. As protein: CASSQAGGPWNEQFF. J is TRBJ2-1 and V is TRBV14; 8 positions match TRBD2. The CDR3 has 15 amino acids. Germline trimming cut 1 base from V and 7 bases from J; bases unmatched to any gene: 6. From germline, CDR1 is SGHDN and CDR2 FVKESK.

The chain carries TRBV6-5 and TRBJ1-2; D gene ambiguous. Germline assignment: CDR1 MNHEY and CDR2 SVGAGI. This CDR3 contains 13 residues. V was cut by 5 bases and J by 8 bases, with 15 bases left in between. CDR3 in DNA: TGTGCCAGCAGTATCGGGGTAACGGGGGGCTACACCTTC. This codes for CASSIGVTGGYTF.

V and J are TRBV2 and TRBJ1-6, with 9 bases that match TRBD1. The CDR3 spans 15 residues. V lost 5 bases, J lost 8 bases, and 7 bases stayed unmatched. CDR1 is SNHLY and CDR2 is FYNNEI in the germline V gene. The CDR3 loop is CASSSETGGDSPLHF. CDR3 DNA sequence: TGTGCCAGCAGTTCTGAGACAGGGGGGGATTCACCCCTCCACTTT.

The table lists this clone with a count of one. The CDR3 bases are TGTGCCAGCAGCCAACGAGGGGGGAACACTGAAGCTTTCTTT. Encoded protein: CASSQRGGNTEAFF. This chain links TRBV14 with TRBJ1-1, with D perhaps matching TRBD1 (6 bases). Germline V gene lookup returns CDR1 SGHDN and CDR2 FVKESK. V lost 2 bases to trimming and J lost 1 base, with 8 bases between them. This CDR3 has 14 amino acids.

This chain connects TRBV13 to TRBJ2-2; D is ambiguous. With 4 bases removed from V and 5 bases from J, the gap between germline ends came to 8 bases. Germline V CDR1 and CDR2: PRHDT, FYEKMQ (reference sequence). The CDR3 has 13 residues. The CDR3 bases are TGTGCCAGCAGCTCAGACACTACCGGGGAGCTGTTTTTT. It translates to CASSSDTTGELFF.

In nucleotides, the CDR3 is TGTGCCAGCAAATCGCGGGCCTACAATGAGCAGTTCTTC. Its translation is CASKSRAYNEQFF. The chain recombines TRBV2 with TRBJ2-1, with a tentative D call TRBD2 (5 bases). The CDR3 length is 13 residues. Trimming took 7 bases from V and 2 from J, leaving 9 bases between them. Looked up from germline, CDR1 is SNHLY and CDR2 is FYNNEI.

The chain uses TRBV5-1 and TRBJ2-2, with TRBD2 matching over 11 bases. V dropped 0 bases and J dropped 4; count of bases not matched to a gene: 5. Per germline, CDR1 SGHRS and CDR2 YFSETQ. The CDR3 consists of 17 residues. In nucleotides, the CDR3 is TGCGCCAGCAGCTTGGTGGCTAGCGGGGGGCCCACCGGGGAGCTGTTTTTT. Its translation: CASSLVASGGPTGELFF.

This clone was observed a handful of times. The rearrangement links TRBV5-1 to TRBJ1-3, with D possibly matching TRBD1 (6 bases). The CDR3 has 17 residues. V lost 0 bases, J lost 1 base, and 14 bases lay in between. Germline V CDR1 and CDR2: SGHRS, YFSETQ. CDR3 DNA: TGCGCCAGCAGCTTGGGGAGGACAGCTGTTTCTGGAAACACCATATATTTT. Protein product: CASSLGRTAVSGNTIYF. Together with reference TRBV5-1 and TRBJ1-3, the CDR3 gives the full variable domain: KAGVTQTPRYLIKTRGQQVTLSCSPISGHRSVSWYQQTPGQGLQFLFEYFSETQRNKGNFPGRFSGRQFSNSRSEMNVSTLELGDSALYLCASSLGRTAVSGNTIYFGEGSWLTVV.

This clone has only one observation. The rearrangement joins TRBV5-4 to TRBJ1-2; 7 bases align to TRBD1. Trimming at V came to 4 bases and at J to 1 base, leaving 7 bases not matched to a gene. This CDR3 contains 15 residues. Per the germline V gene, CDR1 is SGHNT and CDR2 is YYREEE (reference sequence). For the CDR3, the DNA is TGTGCCAGCAGCCCCAGGGGGGAACTTAACTATGGCTACACCTTC. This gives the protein CASSPRGELNYGYTF.

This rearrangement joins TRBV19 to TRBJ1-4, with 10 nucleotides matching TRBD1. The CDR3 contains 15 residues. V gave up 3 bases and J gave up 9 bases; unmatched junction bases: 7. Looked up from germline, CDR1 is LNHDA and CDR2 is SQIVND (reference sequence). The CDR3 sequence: CASSIERQGAKKLFF. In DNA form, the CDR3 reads TGTGCCAGTAGTATCGAACGACAGGGGGCGAAAAAACTGTTTTTT.

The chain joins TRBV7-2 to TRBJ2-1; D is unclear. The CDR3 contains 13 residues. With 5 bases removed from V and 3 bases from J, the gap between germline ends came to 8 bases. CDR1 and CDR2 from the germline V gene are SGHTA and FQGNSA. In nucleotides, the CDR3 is TGTGCCAGCAGCCTGACTTACTACAATGAGCAGTTCTTC. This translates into CASSLTYYNEQFF.

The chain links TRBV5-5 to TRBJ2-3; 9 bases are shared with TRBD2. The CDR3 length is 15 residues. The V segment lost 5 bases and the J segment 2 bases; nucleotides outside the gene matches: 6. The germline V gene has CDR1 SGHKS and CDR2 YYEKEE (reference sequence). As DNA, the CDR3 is TGTGCCAGCAGGGATCTAGCGGGACACACAGATACGCAGTATTTT. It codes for CASRDLAGHTDTQYF.

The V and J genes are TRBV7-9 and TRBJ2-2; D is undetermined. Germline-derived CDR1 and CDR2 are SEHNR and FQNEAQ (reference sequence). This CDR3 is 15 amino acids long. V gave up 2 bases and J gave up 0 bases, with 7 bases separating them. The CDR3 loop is CASSLTNSNTGELFF. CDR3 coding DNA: TGTGCCAGCAGCTTAACTAACTCGAACACCGGGGAGCTGTTTTTT.

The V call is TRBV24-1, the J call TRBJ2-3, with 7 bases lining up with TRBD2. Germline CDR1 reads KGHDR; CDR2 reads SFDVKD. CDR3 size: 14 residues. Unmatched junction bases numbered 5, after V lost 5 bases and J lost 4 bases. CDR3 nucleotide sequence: TGTGCCACCAGTGCGGTGGGAGGGGCAGATACGCAGTATTTT. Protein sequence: CATSAVGGADTQYF.

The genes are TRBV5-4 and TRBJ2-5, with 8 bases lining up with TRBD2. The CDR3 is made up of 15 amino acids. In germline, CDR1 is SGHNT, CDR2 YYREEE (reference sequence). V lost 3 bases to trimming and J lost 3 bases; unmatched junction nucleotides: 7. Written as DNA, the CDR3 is TGTGCCAGCAGCTACGGGGGGGCTGTGAAAGAGACCCAGTACTTC. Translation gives CASSYGGAVKETQYF.

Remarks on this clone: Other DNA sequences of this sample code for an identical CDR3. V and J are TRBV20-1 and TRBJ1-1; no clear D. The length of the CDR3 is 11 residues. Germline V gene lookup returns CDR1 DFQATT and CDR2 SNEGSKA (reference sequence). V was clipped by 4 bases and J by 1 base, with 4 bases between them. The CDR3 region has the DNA TGCAGTGCTACAGGGAACACTGAAGCTTTCTTT. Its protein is CSATGNTEAFF.